This is a list of T cell receptor beta chains from one sample in a study of blood T cells in healthy people across ages. MiXCR was run by TCRdb on the 5' RACE reads, yielding one entry per CDR3 protein. The sample contains around 1,100,000 distinct CDR3 sequences, roughly two fifths of which appear only once. The sequenced material came from blood. The receptor source for this set is a man between 18 and 29 years old in good health. CDR3s leave out the opening cysteine and the closing phenylalanine or tryptophan. D genes are given only for firm matches.

d_gene | v_gene | CDR3aa
. | TRBV4-3 | AGSQDSSYNSPLH
. | TRBV6-2/TRBV6-3 | ASSPLNRRAGDNEQF
. | TRBV27 | ASSLNQGATEAF
. | TRBV29-1 | SVSAPGEKLF
. | TRBV7-2 | ASSLWESAPEQY
. | TRBV7-2 | ASSLEPHPTYTQY
TRBD1 | TRBV29-1 | SVAAYRGQGGETQY
TRBD1 | TRBV5-1 | ASSSRQGSYNSPLH
. | TRBV6-5 | ASSYSILSGDTIY
TRBD1 | TRBV2 | ASRGTVSQETQY
. | TRBV20-1 | SANPGRGHPTDTQY
. | TRBV18 | ASSPSQTRGTGELF
TRBD1 | TRBV2 | ASSNRQGGNQPQH
TRBD1 | TRBV27 | ASSFLDREGTEAF
. | TRBV7-8 | ASSFRVGETEAF
TRBD2 | TRBV9 | ASSVALAGADTQY
. | TRBV29-1 | SGLETWVPGAGYT
. | TRBV20-1 | SARAQASSYNSPLH
TRBD1 | TRBV4-3 | ASSPGTVKGDTQY
. | TRBV5-5 | ASSLTGMLKDYEQY
TRBD1 | TRBV12-3/TRBV12-4 | ASRPGTDPQPQH
. | TRBV14 | ASSQKDWSYNEQF
. | TRBV2 | ASPEGYNEQF
. | TRBV7-9 | ASSPPPGEKLF
. | TRBV12-3/TRBV12-4 | ASRRPGWDSPLH